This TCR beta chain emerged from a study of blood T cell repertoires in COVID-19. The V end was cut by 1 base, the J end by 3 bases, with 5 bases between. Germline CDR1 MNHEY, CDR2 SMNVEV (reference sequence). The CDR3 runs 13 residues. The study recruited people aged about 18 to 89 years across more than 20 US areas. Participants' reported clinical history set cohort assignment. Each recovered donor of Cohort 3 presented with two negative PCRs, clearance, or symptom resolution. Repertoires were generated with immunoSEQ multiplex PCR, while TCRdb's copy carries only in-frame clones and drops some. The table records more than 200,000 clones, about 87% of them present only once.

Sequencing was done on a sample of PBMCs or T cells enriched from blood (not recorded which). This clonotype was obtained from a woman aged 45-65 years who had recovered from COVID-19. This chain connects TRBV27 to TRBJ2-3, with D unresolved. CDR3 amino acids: CASSLWRTDTQYF. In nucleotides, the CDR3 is TGTGCCAGCAGTTTATGGCGGACAGATACGCAGTATTTT.